Presented here are 19 T cell receptor beta chains from one specimen sequenced in a study of CD8+ T cells in alopecia areata. After isolation, RNA underwent reverse transcription to generate cDNA as the sequencing template. TCRdb's table, derived via immunoSEQ multiplex PCR, lists solely in-frame clones and lacks some. This sample shows 1,500 to 2,500 clones and no singletons; more than 45% rests with the ten largest. Sequences were obtained from lesional skin. Receptor source: a C3H/HeJ mouse with alopecia areata. These mice share the MHC haplotype H2-k.

This clone has a count of ten or more. The genes are named according to mouse. Read coverage stops 4 residues before the CDR3 terminus; the germline J gene supplies the remainder. The V call is TRBV31, the J call TRBJ2-1; D is perhaps TRBD2 (7 bases). The germline gives CDR1 GKSSPN, CDR2 SITVG. This CDR3 contains 13 residues. The sequenced CDR3 bases are TGTGCCTGGAGACGGGGGGCGCGAGCT. Its protein is CAWRRGARA. The entire CDR3 protein is CAWRRGARAEQFF.

This clone was observed many times. Gene names and germline refer to mouse. Read data end 4 residues before the CDR3 end; the end is taken from the germline J gene. The rearrangement uses TRBV16 and TRBJ2-4; TRBD2 matches at 9 bases. The V gene end was trimmed by 2 bases and the J gene end by 0 bases; junction bases not matched to a gene: 6. The CDR3 length is 17 residues. Looked up from germline, CDR1 is SGHSA and CDR2 is FRNQAP. Partial CDR3 DNA: TGTGCAAGCAGCTTACCCCGGGACTGGGTTAGTCAAAAC. Translated: CASSLPRDWVSQN. Given in full, the CDR3 is CASSLPRDWVSQNTLYF.

This clone is large. The listed genes are named as in mouse. The CDR3 end falls 4 residues outside the read, so it is completed with the germline J gene. This chain connects TRBV17 to TRBJ1-4; possibly TRBD1 for D (6 bases). The germline V and J ends were trimmed by 3 bases and 3 bases, with 11 bases remaining between them. Germline-derived CDR1 and CDR2 are MNHDT and YYDKIL. This CDR3 contains 15 residues. The CDR3 sequence is CASSRQGRTNERLFF. CDR3 DNA (partial): TGTGCTAGCAGTAGGCAGGGGCGGACCAACGAA.

Comments on this clone: A far larger clone is off by one base, so a read error is likely. Gene names and germline refer to mouse. With the read ending 4 residues before the CDR3 end, the germline J gene is used to fill in that end. The identical CDR3 is also encoded by other nucleotide sequences in the sample. The genes are TRBV13-3 and TRBJ2-7, with 10 bases lining up with TRBD2. Germline V gene sequence: CDR1 NNHDY, CDR2 SYVADS. The CDR3 has 12 amino acids. The part of the CDR3 DNA that was read is TGTGCCAGCAGGACTGGGGGGTAT. Protein product: CASRTGGY. The whole CDR3 sequence is CASRTGGYEQYF.

This clone was picked up many times. Mouse gene names and germline throughout. The read finishes 4 residues shy of the CDR3 end, and the germline J gene is used to complete it. This sample also contains other DNA sequences that code for the same CDR3. The rearrangement joins TRBV13-1 to TRBJ1-4, with D perhaps TRBD1 (6 bases). The CDR3 extends over 14 amino acids. CDR1 and CDR2 (germline): NSHNY, SYGAGN. The CDR3 reads CASSDRGGVERLFF. Incomplete CDR3 DNA: TGTGCCAGCAGTGACAGGGGAGGAGTCGAA.

Within the sample, this clone is medium-sized (0.01 to 0.1%). Mouse germline and gene names are used. The CDR3 end lies 4 residues beyond the end of the read and is filled in from the germline J gene. The rearrangement links TRBV17 to TRBJ2-7; perhaps TRBD1 as D (6 bases). The CDR3 runs to 14 residues. CDR1 and CDR2 from the germline V gene are MNHDT and YYDKIL. The ends were cut back, 6 bases at V and 3 bases at J, with 15 bases in the middle. The sequenced CDR3 bases are TGTGCTAGCAGCCCCCCGGACAGAATCTAT. As protein: CASSPPDRIY. The entire CDR3 protein reads CASSPPDRIYEQYF.

This clone was seen repeatedly, ten times or more. Gene names and germline refer to mouse. The DNA ends 4 residues before the CDR3 does, and the rest of the CDR3 is filled in from the germline J gene. The genes are TRBV19 and TRBJ2-3; 10 bases are shared with TRBD2. V dropped 5 bases and J dropped 0; count of bases not matched to a gene: 3. Germline CDR1 and CDR2: FNHDT and SITEND (reference sequence). The CDR3 spans 15 residues. The CDR3 DNA, read in part, is TGTGCCAGCAGCACGGGACTGGGGAGTGCAGAA. Translation gives CASSTGLGSAE. The whole CDR3 is CASSTGLGSAETLYF.

This clone is categorized as medium-sized (0.01 to 0.1%). The germline and genes are mouse ones. The sequenced fragment ends 4 residues before the CDR3 boundary, so the rest is inferred from the germline J gene. The chain links TRBV13-2 to TRBJ2-3; 8 bases align to TRBD1. V lost 0 bases and J lost 3; bases outside the gene matches: 6. This CDR3 region has 16 residues. Germline CDR1 NNHNN, CDR2 SYGAGS (reference sequence). The CDR3 reads CASGDADRTGAETLYF. The CDR3 DNA, read in part, is TGTGCCAGCGGTGATGCAGATCGGACAGGGGCAGAA.

This clone has a count of ten or more. Mouse gene names and germline throughout. The read comes to an end 4 residues before the CDR3 does, leaving the germline J gene to fill in the end. The chain has TRBV31 and TRBJ2-7; 7 bases fit TRBD2. CDR3 length: 13 amino acids. Per the germline V gene, CDR1 is GKSSPN and CDR2 is SITVG. CDR3 loop: CAWSLPGGYEQYF. The DNA read from the CDR3 is TGTGCCTGGAGTCTACCTGGGGGATAT. Drawing the rest from reference TRBV31 and TRBJ2-7, the complete variable domain is AQTIHQWPVAEIKAVGSPLSLGCTIKGKSSPNLYWYWQATGGTLQQLFYSITVGQVESVVQLNLSASRPKDDQFILSTEKLLLSHSGFYLCAWSLPGGYEQYFGPGTRLTVL.

This clone was counted at least ten times. The gene names here belong to mouse. The CDR3 end is not reached by the read, which stops 4 residues before it; the germline J gene fills it in. V is TRBV13-3 and J is TRBJ2-3; the D gene is possibly TRBD2 (5 bases). Trimming cost V 4 bases and J 1 base, with 7 bases left between them. The CDR3 covers 13 residues. Germline V gene sequence: CDR1 NNHDY, CDR2 SYVADS. The chain's CDR3 is CASSLLGAETLYF. The DNA read from the CDR3 is TGTGCCAGCAGTCTACTGGGTGCAGAA.

Relative to its sample, this clone is medium-sized. Mouse gene names and germline throughout. The read finishes 4 residues shy of the CDR3 end, and the germline J gene is used to complete it. V usage is TRBV5 and J usage is TRBJ2-3, with 9 bases fitting TRBD2. With 0 bases clipped from V and 0 bases from J, the junction kept 7 bases outside the gene matches. This CDR3 region has 18 residues. The germline gives CDR1 LGHNA, CDR2 YNLKQL (reference sequence). The chain's CDR3 is CASSQDSLGGRSAETLYF. The DNA read from the CDR3 is TGTGCCAGCAGCCAAGATTCACTGGGGGGCCGGAGTGCAGAA.

This clone is medium-sized within its sample. At residue 12, the TCRdb protein departs from the DNA translation, so the protein shown here was derived from the DNA itself. These gene names are mouse names. The read is 3 residues too short to cover the CDR3 end, so that end is filled in from the germline J gene. J is TRBJ1-3 and V is TRBV19; 8 bases align to TRBD1. This CDR3 has 15 residues. The germline V gene has CDR1 FNHDT and CDR2 SITEND (reference sequence). After removal of 0 bases from V and 3 bases from J, the junction contained 2 bases not matched to a gene. The DNA read from the CDR3 is TGTGCCAGCAGTATAGTGGACAGGGATGGAAATACG. Translated: CASSIVDRDGNT. In full, the CDR3 reads CASSIVDRDGNTLYF.

This clone was observed many times. Each gene name is a mouse one. The CDR3 goes on 4 residues after the read ends, and that part is filled in from the germline J gene. J is TRBJ2-7 and V is TRBV13-3; a possible D gene is TRBD1 (6 bases). The CDR3 has 12 amino acids. CDR1 is NNHDY and CDR2 is SYVADS in the germline V gene. CDR3 DNA, as far as it was read: TGTGCCAGCGCAGACAGGAAATAT. It encodes CASADRKY. The full CDR3 is CASADRKYEQYF.

At least ten counts were recorded for this clone. Any gene name here is a mouse gene name. The read terminates 4 residues ahead of where the CDR3 ends, so the germline J gene completes it. The V call is TRBV29, the J call TRBJ1-4, with unresolved D. The germline V gene encodes CDR1 MSHET and CDR2 SYDVDS. CDR3 length: 15 amino acids. The CDR3 bases that were read are TGTGCTAGCAGTCTCGACACCACTCCACCCGAA. It codes for CASSLDTTPPE. The whole CDR3 is CASSLDTTPPERLFF.

Sample share makes this clone medium-sized. Genes and germline are mouse. Partial CDR3 DNA: TGTGCCAGCAGTATAGACTGGGGGAACACCGGG. It translates to CASSIDWGNTG. The full CDR3 sequence reads CASSIDWGNTGQLYF. The V gene is TRBV19, the J gene TRBJ2-2; 8 nucleotides line up with TRBD2. The CDR3 is cut off 4 residues early in the read; its end comes from the germline J gene. Germline CDR1 is FNHDT and CDR2 is SITEND (reference sequence). This CDR3 spans 15 amino acids. Trimming cost V 0 bases and J 2 bases; bases outside gene matches: 0.

This clone is categorized as medium-sized (0.01 to 0.1%). Genes and germline come from the mouse. From the germline J gene comes the end of the CDR3, since the read stops 4 residues before it. The chain uses TRBV19 and TRBJ2-1; D is perhaps TRBD1 (6 bases). Trimming pared 3 bases from V and 5 bases from J, leaving 12 bases between. The CDR3 sequence is 14 residues long. Germline CDR1 reads FNHDT; CDR2 reads SITEND (reference sequence). The CDR3 is CASSRAGQNAEQFF. CDR3 bases read: TGTGCCAGCAGTAGGGCGGGACAAAATGCT.

This clone was counted at least ten times. Here the gene names and germline are mouse. The read gets to within 4 residues of the CDR3 end, and the germline J gene fills in the rest. V usage is TRBV13-3 and J usage is TRBJ1-4, with 10 bases aligning to TRBD1. The CDR3 has 15 residues. CDR1 and CDR2 (germline): NNHDY, SYVADS. This CDR3 reads CASRGLDRGTERLFF. The part of the CDR3 DNA that was read is TGTGCCAGCAGGGGACTGGACAGGGGGACCGAA.

By share of the sample, this clone is medium-sized. Here the gene names and germline are mouse. The read halts 4 residues ahead of the CDR3 end, with the missing end drawn from the germline J gene. This sequence joins TRBV13-3 and TRBJ2-7; D might be TRBD1 (6 bases). Germline V gives CDR1 NNHDY, CDR2 SYVADS. V was clipped by 4 bases and J by 1 base, with 12 bases between them. This CDR3 has 14 residues. CDR3 protein: CASSPSQGSYEQYF. The sequenced CDR3 bases are TGTGCCAGCAGTCCCTCTCAGGGGTCCTAT.

The table lists this clone with many counts. The listed genes are named as in mouse. The CDR3 is CASSPGQSNERLFF. The DNA read from the CDR3 is TGTGCTAGCAGTCCGGGACAATCCAACGAA. J is TRBJ1-4 and V is TRBV29, with D perhaps TRBD1 (6 bases). Read data end 4 residues before the CDR3 end; the end is taken from the germline J gene. CDR3 size: 14 residues. The V end was cut by 5 bases, the J end by 2 bases, with 9 bases between. Germline V gene sequence: CDR1 MSHET, CDR2 SYDVDS.